What follows are 16 T cell receptor beta chains derived from one specimen sequenced in a study of CD8+CD57+ T cells in acquired aplastic anemia. Investigators profiled TCR beta VDJ and CDR3 from genomic DNA template. From the reads, TCRdb called clonotypes with MiXCR, one entry per CDR3 protein. Among about half a million distinct CDR3 sequences, around 32% were seen once, and the ten largest hold around 0.82%. Patients picked for sequencing had shown CD8+CD57+ cell expansion detected by flow cytometry. Input material: sorted CD4+, CD8+, or CD8+CD57+ T cells (not recorded which) from PBMCs. Source of these receptors: a human donor with aplastic anemia.

This clonotype has at least ten counts. This chain connects TRBV10-3 to TRBJ2-2, with TRBD1 matching over 8 bases. The germline V gene encodes CDR1 ENHRY and CDR2 SYGVKD. The CDR3 has 14 amino acids. Germline trimming cut 10 bases from V and 0 bases from J; bases unmatched to any gene: 4. The chain's CDR3 is CATRTGPNTGELFF. As DNA, the CDR3 is TGTGCCACCCGGACAGGGCCGAACACCGGGGAGCTGTTTTTT.

The chain carries TRBV4-1 and TRBJ2-1, with D possibly matching TRBD2 (5 bases). Germline assignment: CDR1 MGHRA and CDR2 YSYEKL. V was cut by 1 base and J by 3 bases, with 13 bases left in between. The CDR3 extends over 16 amino acids. The CDR3 nucleotides are TGCGCCAGCAGCCAAGTGGGGAGACGGATCTACAATGAGCAGTTCTTC. Translation gives CASSQVGRRIYNEQFF.

Only a few counts were recorded for this clonotype. V gene TRBV20-1 combines with J gene TRBJ2-3, with D possibly being TRBD1 or TRBD2 (5 bases each). With 1 base removed from V and 5 bases from J, the gap between germline ends came to 13 bases. Germline assignment: CDR1 DFQATT and CDR2 SNEGSKA (reference sequence). The CDR3 is 14 amino acids. This chain's CDR3 is CSARVAGGGDTQYF. CDR3 nucleotides: TGCAGTGCTAGAGTGGCGGGTGGGGGAGATACGCAGTATTTT.

This clonotype was seen a handful of times. V is TRBV29-1 and J is TRBJ1-1, with a possible D match to TRBD1 (5 bases). Trimming left V 4 bases short and J 1 base short, with 10 bases between. The germline gives CDR1 SQVTM, CDR2 ANQGSEA. CDR3 length: 13 residues. CDR3 sequence: CSVAARANTEAFF. The CDR3 DNA follows: TGCAGCGTTGCGGCCAGGGCGAACACTGAAGCTTTCTTT.

This clonotype has a handful of counts. This rearrangement joins TRBV9 to TRBJ2-1, with D hard to call. With 0 bases removed from V and 16 bases from J, the gap between germline ends came to 17 bases. This CDR3 has 13 amino acids. Germline-derived CDR1 and CDR2 are SGDLS and YYNGEE. The CDR3 nucleotides are TGTGCCAGCAGCGTAGTTTCCCGGCCCCCCCAATTCTTC. Its protein product is CASSVVSRPPQFF.

The V and J genes are TRBV19 and TRBJ2-1, with 9 nucleotides matching TRBD2. CDR3 length equals 14 residues. Germline V gene data show CDR1 as LNHDA and CDR2 as SQIVND (reference sequence). The junction had 7 bases not matched to a gene; V was cut back by 9 bases and J by 4 bases. The CDR3 protein is CASSGRFGYNEQFF. The CDR3 DNA sequence: TGTGCCAGCAGCGGGAGGTTCGGTTACAATGAGCAGTTCTTC.

This clonotype turned up a few times. The rearrangement uses TRBV20-1 and TRBJ2-7, with TRBD1 identical over 9 bases. Germline-derived CDR1 and CDR2 are DFQATT and SNEGSKA (reference sequence). Trimming took 6 bases from V and 0 from J; bases not matched to a gene: 9. The length of the CDR3 is 15 residues. The CDR3 loop reads CSATTGGIISYEQYF. The CDR3 DNA is TGCAGTGCGACGACAGGGGGTATCATCTCCTACGAGCAGTACTTC.

This clonotype was counted at least ten times. The V gene is TRBV29-1, the J gene TRBJ1-2; a weak D match, TRBD1 (6 bases). Trimming pared 3 bases from V and 0 bases from J, leaving 14 bases between. This CDR3 comprises 15 residues. CDR1 and CDR2 (germline): SQVTM, ANQGSEA. This chain's CDR3 is CSVDETGRANYGYTF. The CDR3 DNA reads as TGCAGCGTTGACGAGACAGGAAGAGCTAACTATGGCTACACCTTC.

Notes on this clonotype: A much larger clone lies one base from this, so it may be a read error. The gene calls are TRBV7-6 and TRBJ1-5; 8 bases are shared with TRBD1. The CDR3 is 15 amino acids. The V and J ends lost 1 base and 3 bases, in that order; junction bases with no gene match: 2. CDR1 SGHVS and CDR2 FNYEAQ come from the germline V gene. The CDR3: CASSLGTGNNQPQHF. CDR3 nucleotide sequence: TGTGCCAGCAGCTTAGGGACAGGGAACAATCAGCCCCAGCATTTT.

The V gene is TRBV19, the J gene TRBJ1-1; no definite D call. CDR1 LNHDA and CDR2 SQIVND come from the germline V gene (reference sequence). The V end was cut by 3 bases, the J end by 7 bases, with 6 bases between. CDR3 length: 11 residues. The CDR3 DNA reads as TGTGCCAGTAGTATTGGCGTTGAAGCTTTCTTT. Translated: CASSIGVEAFF.

The sample holds many counts of this clonotype. The J gene is TRBJ1-1, the V gene TRBV2; TRBD1 might be the D (5 bases). Per germline, CDR1 SNHLY and CDR2 FYNNEI. The CDR3 runs to 13 residues. The V and J ends lost 6 bases and 2 bases respectively, with 10 bases between them. The CDR3 DNA sequence: TGTGCCAGCAGGGTACAGGACAACACTGAAGCTTTCTTT. Amino acids: CASRVQDNTEAFF.

This clonotype was observed a single time. The rearrangement uses TRBV10-2 and TRBJ2-7; TRBD1 or TRBD2 may be the D gene (5 bases each). The length of the CDR3 is 12 residues. V was trimmed by 7 bases and J by 0 bases, leaving 7 bases between them. Germline CDR1 is WSHSY and CDR2 is SAAADI. Here the CDR3 reads CASTGTSYEQYF. In DNA form, the CDR3 reads TGCGCCAGCACGGGGACCTCCTACGAGCAGTACTTC.

This clonotype was seen at least ten times. The rearrangement links TRBV5-6 to TRBJ1-3; a weak D match, TRBD1 (6 bases). CDR1 SGHDT and CDR2 YYEEEE come from the germline V gene. The CDR3 has 15 amino acids. V was clipped by 3 bases and J by 2 bases, with 12 bases between them. The CDR3 sequence is CASSSYRATGNTIYF. The CDR3 nucleotides are TGTGCCAGCAGCTCGTACAGGGCGACTGGAAACACCATATATTTT. The complete variable domain, with remaining parts taken from reference TRBV5-6 and TRBJ1-3, reads DAGVTQSPTHLIKTRGQQVTLRCSPKSGHDTVSWYQQALGQGPQFIFQYYEEEERQRGNFPDRFSGHQFPNYSSELNVNALLLGDSALYLCASSSYRATGNTIYFGEGSWLTVV.

The V gene is TRBV25-1, the J gene TRBJ2-5; the match to TRBD1 covers 9 bases. Matching the DNA end better, TRBJ2-7 makes the J call doubtful. Per germline, CDR1 MGHDK and CDR2 SYGVNS. This CDR3 comprises 18 residues. The CDR3 loop is CASSEPGIVGQGPYEQYF. In DNA form, the CDR3 reads TGTGCCAGCAGTGAACCGGGTATAGTGGGACAGGGCCCCTACGAGCAGTACTTC.

The rearrangement joins TRBV4-2 to TRBJ2-7; possible D gene TRBD2, 5 bases. There are 14 residues in the CDR3. Trimming took 1 base from V and 0 from J, leaving 7 bases between them. Per the germline V gene, CDR1 is LGHNA and CDR2 is YNFKEQ. The CDR3 DNA is TGTGCCAGCAGCCAAGGGAGGCTCTCCTACGAGCAGTACTTC. It codes for CASSQGRLSYEQYF.

At least ten counts were recorded for this clonotype. V usage is TRBV19 and J usage is TRBJ2-2; D is ambiguous. From germline, CDR1 is LNHDA and CDR2 SQIVND (reference sequence). The CDR3 covers 14 residues. Trimming pared 4 bases from V and 0 bases from J, leaving 6 bases between. CDR3 sequence (DNA): TGTGCCAGTAGTAAGACGGCGAACACCGGGGAGCTGTTTTTT. Translation gives CASSKTANTGELFF.